The present entry profiles one TCR beta chain with its context. Its cognate antigen is unknown. This entry comes from a study of cytomegalovirus exposure and HLA in healthy donors. The PCR had 60 Vbeta and 13 Jbeta primers. Sequencing used immunoSEQ multiplex PCR; TCRdb keeps in-frame clones, though not all of them. In the table there are 150,000 to 200,000 clones, 60% to 80% of which are singletons. Germline V gene lookup returns CDR1 SQVTM and CDR2 ANQGSEA. The J segment lost 2 bases and the V segment lost 0 bases, leaving 5 bases of the junction unmatched. The CDR3 contains 16 residues. Healthy bone marrow donors made up the donor group. Notes on the study in general: 87-base-pair reads could not separate some V segments, including TRBV6-2 and TRBV6-3.

Sequencing was done on a sample of PBMCs. The origin of this receptor is a woman aged 45-60 years in good health and CMV-seropositive. The rearrangement links TRBV29-1 to TRBJ2-1; 9 positions agree with TRBD2. The CDR3, as DNA: TGCAGCGTTGAAGAGGGGCGGGGGGGCGCCTACAATGAGCAGTTCTTC. Translation gives CSVEEGRGGAYNEQFF.